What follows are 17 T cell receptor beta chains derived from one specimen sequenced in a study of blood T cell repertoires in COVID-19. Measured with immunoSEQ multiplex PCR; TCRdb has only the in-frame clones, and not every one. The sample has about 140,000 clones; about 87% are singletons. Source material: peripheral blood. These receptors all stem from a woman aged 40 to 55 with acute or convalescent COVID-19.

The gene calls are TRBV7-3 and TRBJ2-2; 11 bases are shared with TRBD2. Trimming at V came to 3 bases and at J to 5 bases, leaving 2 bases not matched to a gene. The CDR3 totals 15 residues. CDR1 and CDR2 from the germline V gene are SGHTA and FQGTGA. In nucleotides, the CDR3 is TGTGCCAGCAGCTTGACTAGCGGGACAACCGGGGAGCTGTTTTTT. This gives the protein CASSLTSGTTGELFF.

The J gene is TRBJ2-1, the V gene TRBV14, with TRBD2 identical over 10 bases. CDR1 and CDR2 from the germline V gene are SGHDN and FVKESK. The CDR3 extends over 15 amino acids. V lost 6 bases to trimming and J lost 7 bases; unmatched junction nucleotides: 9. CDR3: CASSYTLAGNNEQFF. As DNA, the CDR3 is TGTGCCAGCAGTTACACACTAGCGGGAAATAATGAGCAGTTCTTC.

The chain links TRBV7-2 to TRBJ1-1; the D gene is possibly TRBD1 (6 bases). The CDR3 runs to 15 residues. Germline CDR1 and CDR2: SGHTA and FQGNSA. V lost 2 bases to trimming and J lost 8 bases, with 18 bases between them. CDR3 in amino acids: CASSLPSLGGQEAFF. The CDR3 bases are TGTGCCAGCAGCTTACCATCCCTTGGCGGACAGGAAGCTTTCTTT.

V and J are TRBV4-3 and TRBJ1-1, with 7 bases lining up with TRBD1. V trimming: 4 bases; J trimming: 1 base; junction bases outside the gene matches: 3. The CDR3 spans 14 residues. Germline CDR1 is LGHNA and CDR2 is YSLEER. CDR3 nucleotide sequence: TGCGCCAGCAGCCTAAGACAGGGGAACACTGAAGCTTTCTTT. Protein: CASSLRQGNTEAFF.

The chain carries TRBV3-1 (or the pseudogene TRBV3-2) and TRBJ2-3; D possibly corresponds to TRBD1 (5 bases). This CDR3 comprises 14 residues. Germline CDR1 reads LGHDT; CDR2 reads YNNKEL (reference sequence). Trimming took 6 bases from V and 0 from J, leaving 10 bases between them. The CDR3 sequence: CASRDRPSTDTQYF. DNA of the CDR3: TGTGCCAGCAGAGACAGACCTAGCACAGATACGCAGTATTTT.

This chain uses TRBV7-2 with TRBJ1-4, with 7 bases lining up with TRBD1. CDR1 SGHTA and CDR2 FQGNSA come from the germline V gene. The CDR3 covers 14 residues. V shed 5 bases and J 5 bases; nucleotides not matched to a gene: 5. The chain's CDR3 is CASSPGTVNEKLFF. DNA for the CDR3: TGTGCCAGCAGCCCAGGGACAGTGAATGAAAAACTGTTTTTT.

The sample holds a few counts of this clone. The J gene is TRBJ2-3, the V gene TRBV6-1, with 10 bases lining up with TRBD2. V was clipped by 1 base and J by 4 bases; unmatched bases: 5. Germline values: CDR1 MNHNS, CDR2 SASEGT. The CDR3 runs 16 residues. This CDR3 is CASSEEAGGRPDTQYF. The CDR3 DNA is TGTGCCAGCAGTGAAGAAGCGGGGGGGCGGCCAGATACGCAGTATTTT.

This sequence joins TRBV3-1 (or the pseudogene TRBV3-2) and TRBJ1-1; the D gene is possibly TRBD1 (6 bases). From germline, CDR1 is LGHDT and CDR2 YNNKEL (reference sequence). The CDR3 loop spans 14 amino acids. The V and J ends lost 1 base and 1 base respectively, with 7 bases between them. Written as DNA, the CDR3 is TGTGCCAGCAGCCAAGTAGGGGGGAACACTGAAGCTTTCTTT. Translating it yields CASSQVGGNTEAFF.

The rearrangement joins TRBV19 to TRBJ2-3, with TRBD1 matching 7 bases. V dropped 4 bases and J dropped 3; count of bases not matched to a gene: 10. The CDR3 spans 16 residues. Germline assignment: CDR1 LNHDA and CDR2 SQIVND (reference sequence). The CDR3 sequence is CASSTSATRGTDTQYF. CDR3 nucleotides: TGTGCCAGTAGTACTAGTGCCACCAGGGGGACAGATACGCAGTATTTT.

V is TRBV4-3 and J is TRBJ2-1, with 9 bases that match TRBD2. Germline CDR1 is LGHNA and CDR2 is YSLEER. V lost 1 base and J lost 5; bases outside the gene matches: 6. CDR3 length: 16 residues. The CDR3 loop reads CASSQGASGADNEQFF. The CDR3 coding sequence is TGCGCCAGCAGCCAAGGAGCTAGCGGGGCCGACAATGAGCAGTTCTTC.

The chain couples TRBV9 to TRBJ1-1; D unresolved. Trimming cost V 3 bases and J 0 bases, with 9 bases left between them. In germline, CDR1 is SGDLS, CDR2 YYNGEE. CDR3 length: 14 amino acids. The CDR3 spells CASSASGLNTEAFF. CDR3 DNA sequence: TGTGCCAGCAGCGCCAGCGGACTGAACACTGAAGCTTTCTTT.

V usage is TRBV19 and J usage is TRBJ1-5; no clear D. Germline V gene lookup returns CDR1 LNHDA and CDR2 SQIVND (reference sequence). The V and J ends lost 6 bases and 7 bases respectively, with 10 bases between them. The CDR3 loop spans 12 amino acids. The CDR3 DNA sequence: TGTGCCAGTAGCAACCTTGAGCAGCCCCAGCATTTT. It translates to CASSNLEQPQHF.

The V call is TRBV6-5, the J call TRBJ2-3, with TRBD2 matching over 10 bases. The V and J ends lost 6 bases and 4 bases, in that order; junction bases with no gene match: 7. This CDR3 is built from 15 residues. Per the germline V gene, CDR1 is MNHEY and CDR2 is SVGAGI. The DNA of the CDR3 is TGTGCCAGCAGCGCTACTAGCGGGGAGGCAGATACGCAGTATTTT. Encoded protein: CASSATSGEADTQYF.

The CDR3 region is CASSLVKTGTGALSPYGYTF. The CDR3 DNA reads as TGTGCCAGCAGCTTGGTAAAAACCGGGACAGGTGCTCTCTCTCCCTATGGCTACACCTTC. This chain uses TRBV5-8 with TRBJ1-2; 8 bases line up with TRBD1. CDR1 is SGHTS and CDR2 is YDEGEE in the germline V gene. This CDR3 region has 20 residues. Unmatched junction bases numbered 20, after V lost 0 bases and J lost 4 bases.

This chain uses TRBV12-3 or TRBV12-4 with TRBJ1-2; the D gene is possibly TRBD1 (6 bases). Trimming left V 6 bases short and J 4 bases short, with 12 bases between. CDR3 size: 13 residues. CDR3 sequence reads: CASSPDRPYGYTF. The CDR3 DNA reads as TGTGCCAGCAGCCCAGACAGGCCCTATGGCTACACCTTC.

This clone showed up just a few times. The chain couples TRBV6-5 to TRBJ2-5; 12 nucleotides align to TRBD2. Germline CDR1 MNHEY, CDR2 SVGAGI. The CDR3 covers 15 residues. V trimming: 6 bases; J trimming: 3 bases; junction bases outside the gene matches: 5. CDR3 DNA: TGTGCCAGCAGACCTAGCGGGGGGGCCAAAGAGACCCAGTACTTC. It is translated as CASRPSGGAKETQYF.

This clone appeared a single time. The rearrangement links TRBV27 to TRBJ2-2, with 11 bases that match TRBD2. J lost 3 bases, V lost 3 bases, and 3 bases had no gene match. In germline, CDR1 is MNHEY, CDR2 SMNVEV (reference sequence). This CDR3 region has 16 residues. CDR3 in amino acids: CASSFSTSGDTGELFF. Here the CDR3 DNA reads TGTGCCAGCAGTTTCTCGACTAGCGGGGACACCGGGGAGCTGTTTTTT.